A selection of T cell receptor beta chains follows, all from one sample in a study of shared clonotypes between healthy human individuals. The method was immunoSEQ multiplex PCR; TCRdb's version includes in-frame clones alone and lacks a portion of them. The sample lists 800,000 to 950,000 clones, 90% to 97% occurring once. Sequencing used naive CD8+ T cells sorted from blood. The receptors here all came from a man younger than 40 in good health. Both conserved end residues are part of each CDR3. The D gene is left open where the match is weak. Expanded clones get a size class; other rows say once, few or many, or leave the size out.

TRBJ2-1,NA,NA,TRBV9,TGTGCCAGCAGCGTAGCTATGGGCGCCGATACCTACAATGAGCAGTTCTTC,CASSVAMGADTYNEQFF
TRBJ2-1,NA,NA,TRBV7-3,TGTGCCAGCAGCTTAGATGGGGGTTCCTACAATGAGCAGTTCTTC,CASSLDGGSYNEQFF
TRBJ1-1,NA,once,TRBV5-4,TGTGCCAGCAGCACGCAGAACACTGAAGCTTTCTTT,CASSTQNTEAFF
TRBJ1-1,NA,once,TRBV6-5,TGTGCCAGCAGTTATGGGCCGAACACTGAAGCTTTCTTT,CASSYGPNTEAFF
TRBJ2-2,TRBD1,NA,TRBV5-6,TGTGCCAGCAGCTTCGGGGACAGCCTTATCTCGACCGGGGAGCTGTTTTTT,CASSFGDSLISTGELFF
TRBJ2-7,NA,NA,TRBV2,TGTGCCAGCATAGGGCCTCTCTACGAGCAGTACTTC,CASIGPLYEQYF
TRBJ1-5,TRBD1,NA,TRBV27,TGTGCCAGCAGTCTTGGGACAGGGAATCAGCCCCAGCATTTT,CASSLGTGNQPQHF
TRBJ2-7,NA,NA,TRBV6-5,TGTGCCAGCAGTTACTTTTCGGGGGAGCAGGCCTACGAGCAGTACTTC,CASSYFSGEQAYEQYF
TRBJ1-4,TRBD1,NA,TRBV28,TGTGCCAGCAGTTTTCGGGACAGGCGTAATGAAAAACTGTTTTTT,CASSFRDRRNEKLFF
TRBJ2-1,NA,NA,TRBV6-1,TGTGCCACCAAATGGGTCGCCTACAATGAGCAGTTCTTC,CATKWVAYNEQFF
TRBJ2-2,NA,once,TRBV7-9,TGTGCCAGCAGCTTAGTCGGAACTAACACCGGGGAGCTGTTTTTT,CASSLVGTNTGELFF
TRBJ2-7,NA,NA,TRBV6-5,TGTGCCAGCAGGCCATCTAGCATCTCCTACGAGCAGTACTTC,CASRPSSISYEQYF
TRBJ2-3,NA,once,TRBV10-3,TGTGCCACTACGGGGGATGCGACAGATACGCAGTATTTT,CATTGDATDTQYF